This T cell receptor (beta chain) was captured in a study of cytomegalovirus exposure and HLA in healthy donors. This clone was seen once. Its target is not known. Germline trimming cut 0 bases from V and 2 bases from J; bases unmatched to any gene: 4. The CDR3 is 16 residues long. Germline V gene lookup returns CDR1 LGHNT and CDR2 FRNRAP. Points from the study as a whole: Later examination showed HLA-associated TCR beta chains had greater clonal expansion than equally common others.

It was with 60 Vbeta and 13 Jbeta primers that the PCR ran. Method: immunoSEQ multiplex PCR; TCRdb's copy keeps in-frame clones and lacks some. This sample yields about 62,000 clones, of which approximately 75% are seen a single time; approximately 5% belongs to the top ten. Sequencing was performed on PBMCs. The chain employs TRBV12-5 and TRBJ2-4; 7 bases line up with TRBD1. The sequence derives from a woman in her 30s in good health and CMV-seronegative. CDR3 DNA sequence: TGTGCTAGTGGTTTGGTACAGGGACAGACCAAAAACATTCAGTACTTC. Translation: CASGLVQGQTKNIQYF.